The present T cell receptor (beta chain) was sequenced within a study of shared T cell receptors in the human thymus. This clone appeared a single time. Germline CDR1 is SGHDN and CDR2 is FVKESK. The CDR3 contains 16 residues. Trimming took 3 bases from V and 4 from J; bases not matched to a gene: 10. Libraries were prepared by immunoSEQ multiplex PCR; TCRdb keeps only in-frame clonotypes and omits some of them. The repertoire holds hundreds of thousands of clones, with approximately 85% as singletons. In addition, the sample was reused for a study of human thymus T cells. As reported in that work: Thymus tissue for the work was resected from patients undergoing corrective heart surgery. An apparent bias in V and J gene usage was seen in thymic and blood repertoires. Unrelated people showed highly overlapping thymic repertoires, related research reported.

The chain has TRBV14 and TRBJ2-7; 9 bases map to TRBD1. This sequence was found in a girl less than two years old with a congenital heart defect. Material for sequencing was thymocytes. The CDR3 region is CASSHPGTGNVYEQYF. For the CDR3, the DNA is TGTGCCAGCAGCCACCCCGGGACAGGGAATGTATACGAGCAGTACTTC.